The rows below give T cell receptor beta chains drawn from one sample of a study of T cell repertoires in cytomegalovirus infection. Via MiXCR, TCRdb re-called the reads, giving one row per CDR3 protein. The sample has about a million distinct CDR3 sequences, approximately 31% seen once. What these receptors recognize is not known. This specimen consisted of cultured CD8+ T cells from PBMCs, obtained from culture after CMV antigen stimulation. The origin of the receptors is a human donor in good health (CMV status not recorded). Some clones in this sample may be carry-over from other donors' samples. Each CDR3 is given with its conserved first and last residue. The D gene is left open where the match is weak. Some rows mark clone size as missing; the rest say once, few, many or name a class of expanded clone.

j_gene: TRBJ2-1; abundance: few; d_gene: TRBD2; v_gene: TRBV28; CDR3nt: TGTGCCAGCAATTTCCCCTCTAGCGGGGGGATAATATACAATGAGCAGTTCTTC; CDR3aa: CASNFPSSGGIIYNEQFF
j_gene: TRBJ2-1; abundance: many; d_gene: .; v_gene: TRBV11-3; CDR3nt: TGTGCCAGCAGCTTAGGAACAGGGAGGGAGCAGTTCTTC; CDR3aa: CASSLGTGREQFF
j_gene: TRBJ1-1; abundance: few; d_gene: .; v_gene: TRBV6-8; CDR3nt: TGTGCCAGCAGCCCGGGGACGATTGAAGCTTTCTTT; CDR3aa: CASSPGTIEAFF
j_gene: TRBJ2-1; abundance: .; d_gene: TRBD1; v_gene: TRBV24-1; CDR3nt: TGTGCCACCAGTGATTTGCGGGGACAGGGAAACTACAATGAGCAGTTCTTC; CDR3aa: CATSDLRGQGNYNEQFF
j_gene: TRBJ1-6; abundance: .; d_gene: .; v_gene: TRBV2; CDR3nt: TGTGCCAGCAGCCTGACAGGTGATAGGCTTTCACCCCTCCACTTT; CDR3aa: CASSLTGDRLSPLHF
j_gene: TRBJ1-2; abundance: .; d_gene: .; v_gene: TRBV27; CDR3nt: TGTGCCAGCAGTTTATCGAGCAGCCACTATGGCTACACCTTC; CDR3aa: CASSLSSSHYGYTF
j_gene: TRBJ2-5; abundance: .; d_gene: TRBD1; v_gene: TRBV27; CDR3nt: TGTGCCAGCGCTAGACAGGGCGAGACCCAGTACTTC; CDR3aa: CASARQGETQYF
j_gene: TRBJ1-5; abundance: once; d_gene: .; v_gene: TRBV18; CDR3nt: TGTGCCAGCTCACCGGGGTTTACCGTGAGCAATCAGCCCCAGCATTTT; CDR3aa: CASSPGFTVSNQPQHF
j_gene: TRBJ2-2; abundance: many; d_gene: .; v_gene: TRBV6-5; CDR3nt: TGTGCCAGCAGTTATGGCGGCGGGGAGCTGTTTTTT; CDR3aa: CASSYGGGELFF
j_gene: TRBJ2-5; abundance: many; d_gene: .; v_gene: TRBV7-6; CDR3nt: TGTGCCAGCAGCGCGGACTGGCGGGAAGAGACCCAGTACTTC; CDR3aa: CASSADWREETQYF
j_gene: TRBJ2-7; abundance: few; d_gene: TRBD2; v_gene: TRBV7-9; CDR3nt: TGTGCCAGCAGCTTAACTAGCGGGCCCGGCTCCTACGAGCAGTACTTC; CDR3aa: CASSLTSGPGSYEQYF
j_gene: TRBJ2-2; abundance: .; d_gene: .; v_gene: TRBV5-1; CDR3nt: TGCGCCACTCGCGGTGGAACCGGGGAGCTGTTTTTT; CDR3aa: CATRGGTGELFF
j_gene: TRBJ2-2; abundance: .; d_gene: .; v_gene: TRBV7-9; CDR3nt: TGTGTCAGCAGCTTAATAACCGGGGAGCTGTTTTTT; CDR3aa: CVSSLITGELFF
j_gene: TRBJ2-1; abundance: few; d_gene: .; v_gene: TRBV24-1; CDR3nt: TGTGCCACCAGTGATTTGCTAGTGGATGAGCAGTTCTTC; CDR3aa: CATSDLLVDEQFF